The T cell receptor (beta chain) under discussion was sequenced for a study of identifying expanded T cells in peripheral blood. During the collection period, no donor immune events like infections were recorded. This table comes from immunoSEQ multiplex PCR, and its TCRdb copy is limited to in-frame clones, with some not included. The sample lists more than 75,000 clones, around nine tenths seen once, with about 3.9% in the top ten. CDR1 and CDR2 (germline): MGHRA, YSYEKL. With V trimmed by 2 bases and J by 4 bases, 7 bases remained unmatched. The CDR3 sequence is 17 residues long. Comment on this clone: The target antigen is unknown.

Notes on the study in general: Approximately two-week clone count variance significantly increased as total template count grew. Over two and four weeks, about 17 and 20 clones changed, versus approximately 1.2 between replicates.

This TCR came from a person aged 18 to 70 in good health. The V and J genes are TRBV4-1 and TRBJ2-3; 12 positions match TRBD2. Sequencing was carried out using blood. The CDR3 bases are TGCGCCAGCAGCCAACCCTTCTCTAGCGGGGGGGCAGATACGCAGTATTTT. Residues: CASSQPFSSGGADTQYF.